This T cell receptor beta chain was retrieved from a study of blood T cells in healthy people across ages. Study at large: Using template switching, researchers captured about one barcoded beta molecule for each two T cells. Study-level results: Using unsorted PBMCs precluded a conclusive naive versus antigen-experienced comparison.

Concerning this clonotype: The target antigen is unknown. One junction end does not reproduce the germline sequence, and a read error may be involved.

The use of a sample-barcoded 5' primer and a J-beta primer mix characterized a second PCR of roughly 7 to 11 cycles. TCRdb reanalysed the 5' RACE reads using MiXCR and keeps one entry per CDR3 protein. The repertoire holds about 930,000 distinct CDR3 sequences, with 25% to 30% as singletons. There are 14 residues in the CDR3. Per germline, CDR1 SGHNT and CDR2 YYREEE (reference sequence). These records were also assigned to another study, of T cells of mothers and their children.

The TCR sequence derives from a woman aged 40 to 49 in good health. The material sequenced was blood. The J gene is TRBJ2-5, the V gene TRBV5-4, with 7 bases identical to TRBD2. The CDR3 region has the DNA TGTGCCGGCAGCTGGGAGGGGAGTTGGGAGACCCAGTACTTC. It yields the protein CAGSWEGSWETQYF.